This is a list of T cell receptor beta chains from one sample in a study of blood T cell repertoires in COVID-19. Method: immunoSEQ multiplex PCR; TCRdb's copy keeps in-frame clones and lacks some. The sample holds about 310,000 clones, roughly 88% seen once. Sequencing was done on a sample of peripheral blood. Every receptor here comes from a woman aged 30 to 39 with COVID-19, enrolled during active disease. CDR3s leave out the opening cysteine and the closing phenylalanine or tryptophan. The order of the fields is clone size, V gene, D gene, J gene, CDR3 protein. The D gene is left open where the match is weak. Not all rows give a size; the values are once, few, many and, for expanded clones, a class.

.,TRBV3-1/TRBV3-2,TRBD2,TRBJ2-1,ASSPRTSRLPNEQF
.,TRBV29-1,.,TRBJ1-4,SVGEMDEKLF
.,TRBV19,.,TRBJ1-1,ASSNQGSRAF
.,TRBV24-1,TRBD1,TRBJ1-2,ATSQTPGTEDYGYT
.,TRBV7-2,.,TRBJ1-4,ASSSGPGRGDEKLF
.,TRBV7-2,.,TRBJ2-3,ASSILSTDTQY
.,TRBV9,TRBD1,TRBJ1-6,ASSSRTGAGSPLH
.,TRBV28,.,TRBJ1-6,ASSLSDSGSPLH
.,TRBV5-5,TRBD1,TRBJ2-2,ASSWTGGGELF
.,TRBV18,TRBD2,TRBJ2-2,ASSPSGGNTGELF
.,TRBV6-6,TRBD1,TRBJ2-7,ASRRSSTGDYEQY
.,TRBV5-1,.,TRBJ1-1,ASSAGANTEAF
.,TRBV6-5,.,TRBJ1-5,ASEGLSNQPQH
once,TRBV19,TRBD1,TRBJ1-6,ASTEQGASYSPLH
.,TRBV30,.,TRBJ1-1,AWTYTVNTEAF
.,TRBV24-1,.,TRBJ2-2,ATSDLGGSPGELF
.,TRBV27,.,TRBJ2-6,ASTTSGSGANVLT
few,TRBV4-1,TRBD2,TRBJ2-7,ASSQGLAGGPYEQY
.,TRBV19,TRBD1,TRBJ2-2,AMTGSAGELF
.,TRBV7-2,TRBD1,TRBJ2-3,ASSTTGGKTDTQY
once,TRBV20-1,.,TRBJ1-5,SASPDQPQH
.,TRBV6-5,TRBD1,TRBJ2-5,ASRAGTVQETQY
.,TRBV27,TRBD1,TRBJ1-1,ASSKGGQGRNTEAF
.,TRBV27,.,TRBJ1-6,ASSLSTGSESPLH
.,TRBV10-3,.,TRBJ1-6,AISVTEYNNSPLH
once,TRBV19,TRBD1,TRBJ1-5,ASSPRPDRVGRQPQH
.,TRBV28,.,TRBJ1-5,ASSLPGSSRTQPQH
.,TRBV25-1,TRBD2,TRBJ2-1,ASSERLAGGYNEQF